This TCR beta chain derives from a study of T cells after yellow fever vaccination. In its sample, this clonotype was seen a few times. From the 5' RACE reads, TCRdb called clonotypes with MiXCR, one entry per CDR3 protein. This table holds around 550,000 distinct CDR3 sequences, roughly 21% found once. The CDR3 loop spans 15 amino acids. Trimming removed 2 bases from V and 0 bases from J, with 7 bases in between. Germline loops: CDR1 KGHSH, CDR2 LQKENI. The chain uses TRBV18 and TRBJ1-4; D may be TRBD1 (5 bases). The sequenced sample was PBMCs, obtained 15 days after the yellow fever booster vaccination. This receptor was obtained from a man under 40 who received the YFV17D yellow fever vaccine. CDR3 loop: CASSPTRATNEKLFF. DNA of the CDR3: TGTGCCAGCTCACCAACCAGGGCAACTAATGAAAAACTGTTTTTT.